Shown below are 5 T cell receptor beta chains from a single sample sequenced in a study of memory CD8 T cells in hepatitis C reinfection. Time point in this sample: late/post reinfection, 12 to 24 weeks after detection. The sorted cells went straight to TCR sequencing with no prior in vitro expansion. Sequencing used immunoSEQ multiplex PCR; TCRdb keeps in-frame clones, though not all of them. The data hold about 50,000 clones, with approximately 89% observed a single time. Sequenced: naive CD8+ T cells sorted from blood. These receptors were obtained from a man between 18 and 29 years old with hepatitis C virus infection.

The rearrangement uses TRBV6-5 and TRBJ2-1; 8 bases agree with TRBD1. The CDR3 is 14 residues long. CDR1 is MNHEY, CDR2 SVGAGI, per germline. Trimming cost V 6 bases and J 3 bases; bases outside gene matches: 4. In DNA, the CDR3 is TGTGCCAGCAGCCTTGGACAGGGCTACAATGAGCAGTTCTTC. Amino acids: CASSLGQGYNEQFF.

V gene TRBV19 combines with J gene TRBJ2-7; 13 nucleotides line up with TRBD2. CDR1 and CDR2 from the germline V gene are LNHDA and SQIVND (reference sequence). The CDR3 is made up of 14 amino acids. V dropped 5 bases and J dropped 4; count of bases not matched to a gene: 2. CDR3 in amino acids: CASSPGLAGYEQYF. CDR3 nucleotide sequence: TGTGCCAGTAGTCCGGGACTAGCGGGGTACGAGCAGTACTTC.

The genes are TRBV5-1 and TRBJ2-7; 7 bases agree with TRBD2. This CDR3 spans 15 amino acids. V lost 4 bases to trimming and J lost 3 bases; unmatched junction nucleotides: 10. The germline V gene encodes CDR1 SGHRS and CDR2 YFSETQ. The CDR3: CASSVTSASVYEQYF. CDR3 in DNA: TGCGCCAGCAGCGTCACTAGCGCCTCTGTCTACGAGCAGTACTTC.

This rearrangement joins TRBV5-4 to TRBJ2-2, with 7 positions matching TRBD1. V lost 2 bases, J lost 3 bases, and 10 bases stayed unmatched. The CDR3 runs to 17 residues. The germline gives CDR1 SGHNT, CDR2 YYREEE (reference sequence). CDR3 DNA sequence: TGTGCCAGCAGCTTTGGAGATGACAGGGAAGACACCGGGGAGCTGTTTTTT. Translating gives CASSFGDDREDTGELFF.

The chain carries TRBV6-5 and TRBJ2-5; tentative D call: TRBD2 (5 bases). The germline V gene encodes CDR1 MNHEY and CDR2 SVGAGI. The V end was cut by 6 bases, the J end by 5 bases, with 7 bases between. This CDR3 comprises 11 residues. The CDR3 DNA reads as TGTGCCAGCAGCCGGGGTGAGACCCAGTACTTC. This sequence encodes CASSRGETQYF.